Below, 7 T cell receptor beta chains from the same sample are listed, as sequenced in a study of blood T cell repertoires in COVID-19. Only in-frame clones appear in the TCRdb table, and some are missing; sequencing was by immunoSEQ multiplex PCR. The repertoire holds about 100,000 clones, approximately 90% seen once, with over 2% in the top ten. Sequencing was carried out using peripheral blood. The source of these receptors is a man between 45 and 60 years old with active COVID-19.

The chain joins TRBV24-1 to TRBJ2-4, with a tentative D call TRBD2 (6 bases). Trimming took off 4 bases at V and 4 bases at J, with 13 bases between the two ends. CDR1 is KGHDR and CDR2 is SFDVKD in the germline V gene. CDR3 size: 15 residues. The CDR3 reads CATSDPASEKNIQYF. The CDR3 region has the DNA TGTGCCACCAGTGACCCGGCTAGCGAGAAAAACATTCAGTACTTC.

This clone has only one observation. The rearrangement links TRBV30 to TRBJ2-1, with 8 positions matching TRBD2. The CDR3 covers 13 residues. Germline V gene lookup returns CDR1 GTSNPN and CDR2 SVGIG (reference sequence). Losses at the gene ends were 3 bases for V and 8 bases for J; bases not matched to a gene: 6. The CDR3 spells CAWRRSGVHEQFF. The CDR3 DNA is TGTGCCTGGAGACGTAGCGGGGTGCATGAGCAGTTCTTC.

The chain recombines TRBV5-5 with TRBJ2-1, with D maybe TRBD1 (6 bases). This CDR3 region has 15 residues. CDR1 and CDR2 from the germline V gene are SGHKS and YYEKEE (reference sequence). V lost 1 base to trimming and J lost 4 bases, with 12 bases between them. CDR3 sequence: CASSLKSGQYNEQFF. As DNA, the CDR3 is TGTGCCAGCAGCTTGAAATCTGGACAGTACAATGAGCAGTTCTTC.

This clone showed up many times. The V call is TRBV9, the J call TRBJ1-6; tentative D call: TRBD1 (6 bases). Trimming cost V 4 bases and J 4 bases, with 12 bases left between them. CDR1 is SGDLS, CDR2 YYNGEE, per germline. The CDR3 covers 15 residues. The CDR3 reads CASSSGQLYNSPLHF. In DNA, the CDR3 is TGTGCCAGCAGCTCCGGACAGCTTTATAATTCACCCCTCCACTTT.

The rearrangement uses TRBV18 and TRBJ2-1; 13 nucleotides agree with TRBD2. Unmatched junction bases numbered 6, after V lost 5 bases and J lost 5 bases. The CDR3 runs to 16 residues. The germline V gene has CDR1 KGHSH and CDR2 LQKENI. The CDR3 sequence: CASSSGLAGVNNEQFF. In nucleotides, the CDR3 is TGTGCCAGCTCATCCGGACTAGCGGGAGTGAACAATGAGCAGTTCTTC.

The rearrangement joins TRBV5-4 to TRBJ1-2, with TRBD1 identical over 7 bases. J was trimmed by 3 bases and V by 4 bases; bases with no gene match: 9. Germline V CDR1 and CDR2: SGHNT, YYREEE (reference sequence). CDR3 size: 15 residues. CDR3 loop: CASSPQQGTYYGYTF. CDR3 DNA: TGTGCCAGCAGCCCCCAACAGGGGACCTACTATGGCTACACCTTC.

The V call is TRBV3-1 (or the pseudogene TRBV3-2), the J call TRBJ2-2, with 10 nucleotides matching TRBD2. From germline, CDR1 is LGHDT and CDR2 YNNKEL (reference sequence). V shed 6 bases and J 4 bases; nucleotides not matched to a gene: 8. The CDR3 covers 16 residues. CDR3 residues: CASSPLAGVRTGELFF. The CDR3 bases are TGTGCCAGCAGTCCCCTAGCGGGAGTCCGCACCGGGGAGCTGTTTTTT.